Shown below are 24 T cell receptor beta chains from a single sample sequenced in a study of shared clonotypes between healthy human individuals (dated by TCRdb to 2018 to 2021). Libraries were constructed by the immunoSEQ multiplex PCR assay. In its TCRdb copy, this immuneACCESS table keeps in-frame sequences only and misses some clones. Where compared with another copy, unresolved V genes explain less than half of these, and the others have no known cause. The sample profile shows some 200,000 clones; around 63% of them were found once. The ten most abundant clones make up roughly a tenth of the sample. Sequencing input: memory CD4+ T cells sorted from blood. Sample cell subset or site, as interpreted from the label and publication: CD45RA-negative fraction. These receptors originate from a man aged 25 to 45 in good health.

V usage is TRBV25-1 and J usage is TRBJ2-3; D possibly matches TRBD1 or TRBD2 (6 bases each). CDR1 is MGHDK and CDR2 is SYGVNS in the germline V gene. V lost 2 bases, J lost 3 bases, and 12 bases lay in between. This CDR3 is built from 15 residues. For the CDR3, the DNA is TGTGCCAGCAGTGAAGGGGGGCGCGGGACAGATACGCAGTATTTT. Amino acids: CASSEGGRGTDTQYF.

The V gene is TRBV2, the J gene TRBJ2-3; TRBD2 matches 9 bases. There are 15 residues in the CDR3. Germline CDR1 and CDR2: SNHLY and FYNNEI. J lost 2 bases, V lost 4 bases, and 4 bases had no gene match. The CDR3, as DNA: TGTGCCAGCAGTGGTAGGACTAGCGCCACAGATACGCAGTATTTT. Its translation is CASSGRTSATDTQYF.

The chain employs TRBV7-8 and TRBJ2-2; 11 bases are a match to TRBD2. V shed 5 bases, J shed 6 bases, and the junction held 14 bases outside the gene matches. Germline V gives CDR1 SGHVS, CDR2 FQNEAQ. The CDR3 length is 18 residues. The CDR3 DNA reads TGTGCCAGCAGCGCCCGCGCCCTAGCGGGAGGCCCCCCCGGGGAGCTGTTTTTT. As protein: CASSARALAGGPPGELFF. Supplemented by reference TRBV7-8 and TRBJ2-2, the full variable domain reads GAGVSQSPRYKVAKRGQDVALRCDPISGHVSLFWYQQALGQGPEFLTYFQNEAQLDKSGLPSDRFFAERPEGSVSTLKIQRTQQEDSAVYLCASSARALAGGPPGELFFGEGSRLTVL.

The chain recombines TRBV5-4 with TRBJ2-3; 8 positions match TRBD1. The germline CDR1 and CDR2 sequences are SGHNT and YYREEE (reference sequence). This CDR3 is built from 16 residues. V shed 0 bases and J 7 bases; nucleotides not matched to a gene: 10. The CDR3 DNA reads as TGTGCCAGCAGCTTGGCGGGTGGGACAGGAACGTATACGCAGTATTTT. The encoded protein is CASSLAGGTGTYTQYF.

The chain links TRBV19 to TRBJ1-1; D perhaps matches TRBD1 (5 bases). Germline values: CDR1 LNHDA, CDR2 SQIVND (reference sequence). The CDR3 covers 13 residues. V lost 5 bases and J lost 1, with 8 bases in between. CDR3 sequence: CASSLTGNTEAFF. The CDR3 DNA is TGTGCCAGTAGTTTAACAGGGAACACTGAAGCTTTCTTT.

This clone has a handful of counts. Additional DNA sequences in this sample encode the identical CDR3. The chain is built from TRBV15 and TRBJ1-1; tentative D call: TRBD1 (5 bases). The CDR3 runs 13 residues. V shed 2 bases and J shed 1 base, with 5 bases lying between them. Germline loops: CDR1 LNHNV, CDR2 YYDKDF (reference sequence). The CDR3 loop reads CATSRQGNTEAFF. The DNA for the CDR3 is TGTGCCACCAGCAGACAGGGGAACACTGAAGCTTTCTTT.

V gene TRBV7-9 combines with J gene TRBJ2-1; no clear D. Germline assignment: CDR1 SEHNR and CDR2 FQNEAQ (reference sequence). The CDR3 spans 15 residues. The V end was cut by 5 bases, the J end by 4 bases, with 15 bases between. In DNA, the CDR3 is TGTGCCAGCAGCCCCTCCTCCCAGCCGTACAATGAGCAGTTCTTC. It encodes CASSPSSQPYNEQFF.

The chain joins TRBV2 to TRBJ2-5; no clear D gene. This CDR3 comprises 11 residues. CDR1 and CDR2 (germline): SNHLY, FYNNEI. Trimming removed 6 bases at V and 5 bases at J, with 7 bases between. The CDR3 spells CASSRLETQYF. CDR3 DNA sequence: TGTGCCAGCAGCAGGTTGGAGACCCAGTACTTC.

This clone has ten or more counts. V gene TRBV9 combines with J gene TRBJ2-7; 10 bases line up with TRBD1. The CDR3 contains 14 residues. Germline V CDR1 and CDR2: SGDLS, YYNGEE. Germline trimming cut 4 bases from V and 3 bases from J; bases unmatched to any gene: 4. This CDR3 is CASSRGQGSYEQYF. The CDR3, as DNA: TGTGCCAGCAGCAGGGGACAGGGGAGCTACGAGCAGTACTTC.

This clone was detected only a few times. V gene TRBV11-2 combines with J gene TRBJ2-5, with 12 bases identical to TRBD2. CDR1 SGHAT and CDR2 FQNNGV come from the germline V gene. CDR3 length: 12 amino acids. V shed 10 bases and J 10 bases; nucleotides not matched to a gene: 7. The CDR3 DNA follows: TGTGCCACCGGACTAGCGGGAAGAGTCCAGTACTTC. This encodes CATGLAGRVQYF.

This sequence joins TRBV7-8 and TRBJ1-2; D is perhaps TRBD1 (6 bases). Germline V gene data show CDR1 as SGHVS and CDR2 as FQNEAQ. V shed 2 bases and J shed 7 bases, with 23 bases lying between them. CDR3 length: 17 residues. CDR3 in DNA: TGTGCCAGCAGCTTAAGTCTTATGGGCAGGGGTGGCAGTGGCTACACCTTC. This translates into CASSLSLMGRGGSGYTF.

This clone has just a few counts. This chain joins TRBV5-4 and TRBJ1-2; 7 bases match TRBD1. Germline V CDR1 and CDR2: SGHNT, YYREEE (reference sequence). This CDR3 contains 14 residues. V was pared by 3 bases and J by 4 bases, with 6 bases of the junction left unmatched. This CDR3 is CASSSGQAIYGYTF. In DNA form, the CDR3 reads TGTGCCAGCAGCTCTGGACAGGCCATCTATGGCTACACCTTC. The entire variable domain, with the rest obtained from reference TRBV5-4 and TRBJ1-2, is as follows: ETGVTQSPTHLIKTRGQQVTLRCSSQSGHNTVSWYQQALGQGPQFIFQYYREEENGRGNFPPRFSGLQFPNYSSELNVNALELDDSALYLCASSSGQAIYGYTFGSGTRLTVV.

The rearrangement joins TRBV2 to TRBJ2-4; either TRBD1 or TRBD2 may supply D (6 bases each). The ends were cut back, 3 bases at V and 7 bases at J, with 16 bases in the middle. This CDR3 region has 15 residues. CDR1 and CDR2 (germline): SNHLY, FYNNEI. CDR3 sequence reads: CASSDWGARWNIQYF. In nucleotides, the CDR3 is TGTGCCAGCAGTGATTGGGGGGCGAGGTGGAACATTCAGTACTTC.

This clone was picked up many times. Other DNA sequences in the sample encode the same CDR3. The chain joins TRBV4-1 to TRBJ1-4; TRBD1 matches 9 bases. Germline CDR1 and CDR2: MGHRA and YSYEKL. V lost 3 bases, J lost 3 bases, and 2 bases stayed unmatched. The CDR3 runs 15 residues. The CDR3 loop is CASSQGQGPNEKLFF. As DNA, the CDR3 is TGCGCCAGCAGCCAGGGACAGGGACCTAATGAAAAACTGTTTTTT.

This chain joins TRBV13 and TRBJ2-1, with TRBD1 matching over 10 bases. CDR1 is PRHDT, CDR2 FYEKMQ, per germline (reference sequence). CDR3 length equals 15 residues. The V gene end was trimmed by 5 bases and the J gene end by 7 bases; junction bases not matched to a gene: 8. CDR3 nucleotide sequence: TGTGCCAGCAGCCCTCCGGGACAGGGGTATAATGAGCAGTTCTTC. It encodes CASSPPGQGYNEQFF. Full variable domain (outside the CDR3, taken from reference TRBV13 and TRBJ2-1): AAGVIQSPRHLIKEKRETATLKCYPIPRHDTVYWYQQGPGQDPQFLISFYEKMQSDKGSIPDRFSAQQFSDYHSELNMSSLELGDSALYFCASSPPGQGYNEQFFGPGTRLTVL.

This clone was observed once. The J gene is TRBJ1-2, the V gene TRBV5-4; D possibly corresponds to TRBD1 (5 bases). CDR3 length: 13 amino acids. V lost 1 base to trimming and J lost 6 bases, with 10 bases between them. Germline lookup yields CDR1 SGHNT and CDR2 YYREEE (reference sequence). The CDR3 sequence is CASSLRGSDGYTF. The CDR3, as DNA: TGTGCCAGCAGCTTGCGGGGGTCGGATGGCTACACCTTC.

This sequence joins TRBV29-1 and TRBJ1-1, with 7 bases aligning to TRBD1. The germline CDR1 and CDR2 sequences are SQVTM and ANQGSEA. The CDR3 is 13 amino acids. After removal of 8 bases from V and 0 bases from J, the junction contained 6 bases not matched to a gene. CDR3 sequence: CSIRDRMNTEAFF. The CDR3 bases are TGCAGCATTAGGGACAGAATGAACACTGAAGCTTTCTTT.

V is TRBV27 and J is TRBJ2-7; TRBD2 matches at 8 bases. CDR3 size: 15 residues. CDR1 and CDR2 (germline): MNHEY, SMNVEV (reference sequence). J lost 0 bases, V lost 3 bases, and 4 bases had no gene match. The CDR3 DNA sequence: TGTGCCAGCAGTTTGCGGCGGGAGGCCTCCTACGAGCAGTACTTC. Protein: CASSLRREASYEQYF.

This clone was seen a handful of times. This chain uses TRBV10-2 with TRBJ1-2, with 7 bases identical to TRBD1. The junction had 5 bases not matched to a gene; V was cut back by 4 bases and J by 6 bases. Germline V CDR1 and CDR2: WSHSY, SAAADI. The CDR3 loop spans 13 amino acids. CDR3 nucleotides: TGCGCCAGCAGTGGGGCAGGGGGACATGGCTACACCTTC. It yields the protein CASSGAGGHGYTF.

This clone was seen repeatedly, ten times or more. The CDR3 here is CASSPTGTGNSGANVLTF. CDR3 sequence (DNA): TGTGCCAGCTCACCAACCGGGACAGGCAACTCTGGGGCCAACGTCCTGACTTTC. This sequence joins TRBV18 and TRBJ2-6; 8 bases are a match to TRBD1. Germline CDR1 KGHSH, CDR2 LQKENI. V gave up 2 bases and J gave up 0 bases; unmatched junction bases: 6. CDR3 length: 18 residues.

In its sample, this clone was seen many times. The chain recombines TRBV20-1 with TRBJ2-1, with D hard to call. The CDR3 is 11 amino acids. Trimming removed 0 bases from V and 4 bases from J, with 1 base in between. CDR1 is DFQATT, CDR2 SNEGSKA, per germline (reference sequence). The DNA for the CDR3 is TGCAGTGCTAGAGAATACAATGAGCAGTTCTTC. Amino acid sequence: CSAREYNEQFF.

The V call is TRBV14, the J call TRBJ2-7; TRBD2 agrees at 11 bases. CDR1 SGHDN and CDR2 FVKESK come from the germline V gene. The length of the CDR3 is 14 residues. The V segment lost 1 base and the J segment 7 bases; nucleotides outside the gene matches: 3. The CDR3 is CASSQARLAGEQYF. The CDR3 coding sequence is TGTGCCAGCAGCCAAGCCCGACTAGCGGGAGAGCAGTACTTC. Full variable domain (missing parts from reference TRBV14 and TRBJ2-7): EAGVTQFPSHSVIEKGQTVTLRCDPISGHDNLYWYRRVMGKEIKFLLHFVKESKQDESGMPNNRFLAERTGGTYSTLKVQPAELEDSGVYFCASSQARLAGEQYFGPGTRLTVT.

The table lists this clone with a few counts. This rearrangement joins TRBV6-6 to TRBJ2-6; TRBD2 agrees at 7 bases. Germline V gives CDR1 MNHNY, CDR2 SVGAGI (reference sequence). The CDR3 loop spans 14 amino acids. Germline trimming cut 11 bases from V and 4 bases from J; bases unmatched to any gene: 8. As DNA, the CDR3 is TGTGCCGGCCAAGGGGAGGGCGGGGCCAACGTCCTGACTTTC. Translation gives CAGQGEGGANVLTF.

V gene TRBV7-8 combines with J gene TRBJ2-7; the D is unclear. This CDR3 has 14 amino acids. CDR1 and CDR2 (germline): SGHVS, FQNEAQ. Deletions cut 3 bases from V and 5 bases from J, with 14 bases between. This CDR3 reads CASSFQDSLNEQYF. CDR3 in DNA: TGTGCCAGCAGCTTTCAGGATTCGTTAAACGAGCAGTACTTC.